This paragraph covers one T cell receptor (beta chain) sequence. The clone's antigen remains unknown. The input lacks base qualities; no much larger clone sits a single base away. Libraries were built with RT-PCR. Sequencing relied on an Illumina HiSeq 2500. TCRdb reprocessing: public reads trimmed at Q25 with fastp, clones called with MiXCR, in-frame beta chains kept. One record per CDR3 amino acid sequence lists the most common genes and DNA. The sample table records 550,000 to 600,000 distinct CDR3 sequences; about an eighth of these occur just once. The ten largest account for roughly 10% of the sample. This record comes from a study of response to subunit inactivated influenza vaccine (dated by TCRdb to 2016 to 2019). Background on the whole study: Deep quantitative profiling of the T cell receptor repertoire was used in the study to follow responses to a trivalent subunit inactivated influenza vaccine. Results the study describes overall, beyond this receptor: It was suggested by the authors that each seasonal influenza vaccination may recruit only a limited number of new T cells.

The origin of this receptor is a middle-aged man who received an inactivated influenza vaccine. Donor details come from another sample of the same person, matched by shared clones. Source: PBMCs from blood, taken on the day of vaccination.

Here is the DNA: TGTGCCAGCAGCTTAAATGGGGGGAGAGATGAAAAACTGTTTTTT. It encodes CASSLNGGRDEKLFF. Recombination connected TRBV7-9 to TRBJ1-4; TRBD1 is a weak D gene call, 5 bases matching. CDR1 and CDR2, per the germline V gene (reference sequence), are SEHNR and FQNEAQ. The CDR3, from cysteine to phenylalanine, totals 15 residues. Solely the CDR3 DNA is kept, with 45 bases framed from the first base. V was cut back by 2 bases and J by 6 bases, leaving a gap of 13 bases between them.